Reported below is one T cell receptor beta chain. Its specific antigen is unknown. No much larger clone is present one base from it, and per-base qualities are unavailable. Following the manufacturer's instructions, the researchers used the immunoSEQ immune profiling system to amplify TCR beta CDR3 regions via multiplex PCR. An Illumina NextSeq system was used to carry out the sequencing. Concerning the study's data processing: Sequence data were processed on the immunoSEQ Analyzer platform, and clonality was computed as the square root of Simpson's index of productive rearrangements. Similarity in V and J usage was quantified by Jensen-Shannon distance, and CDR3 generation probabilities were calculated with OLGA. The researchers looked up shared CDR3 sequences in the immuneACCESS database (August 2020) and in VDJdb (December 2020). Entries here come from immuneACCESS through TCRdb and include only in-frame sequences with V and J called. Some clones fail to appear in such tables; in the studies checked, an unresolved V gene covers under half of the shortfall, and the cause of the remainder is unknown. Clone size and the V and J calls come from that table; the DNA yielded D and trimming. This sample lists over 15,000 clones; 95% to 98% were detected once. The ten largest make up approximately 1.8% of the sample.

This sample stems from a study of monozygotic twins with cystic fibrosis (dated by TCRdb to the early 2020s). For context, the study as a whole: Barcoded libraries were prepared from three micrograms of fragmented DNA with approximately 15 PCR cycles. To gauge how much genetics shapes V and J gene usage, the researchers compared TCR beta repertoires both within and across 16 monozygotic twin pairs who have cystic fibrosis. Ten female and six male twin pairs, aged about 2.0 to 36.4 years (median roughly 9.3 years) and mostly children and adolescents, were included in the cohort. Twins were ranked among 1,000 to 1,300 cohort participants for weight-for-height and FEVPerc (FEV1 disease centile) at the day of blood sampling. Data for three of the twin pairs had already been reported earlier in a different context. The study at large found these results: Simpson clonality tended to be low (median around 0.01), which suggests a naive-dominated repertoire, although clonality was higher in the most severely affected patients. Nucleotide-identical clonotype sharing was significantly higher within monozygotic CF twin pairs than between unrelated CF individuals (P = 0.000026, Mann-Whitney). V gene usage was most similar to the co-twin for 13 of 16 pairs, and J usage for 8 of 16 pairs, suggesting genetic constraints. No association turned up between shared CDR3 numbers and age, concordance or disease severity, and the cohort was small.

The twin pairs came from the European Cystic Fibrosis Twin and Sibling Study Cohort, a cohort that recruited patients from over a hundred CF clinics across 14 European countries. Zygosity and CFTR genotype were verified in-house, and zygosity was tested by multiplex PCR of nine short tandem repeat loci. Peripheral blood was sampled from each twin, with clinical parameters recorded on the day of blood sampling. Phenol/chloroform extraction was used to isolate genomic DNA from peripheral blood cells, and the DNA was then kept in TE buffer at 4 degrees C. Taken from the germline V gene, the CDR1 and CDR2 loops are ENHRY and SYGVKD. The CDR3, cysteine through phenylalanine, is 12 amino acids long. Of the read, only the CDR3 DNA is kept; its 36 bases are in frame from base 1. V loses 5 bases, J loses 6 bases, and the germline ends lie 8 bases apart.

This sequence originates from a woman aged 25-40 years with cystic fibrosis. The chain couples TRBV10-3 to TRBJ2-1; a tentative D call is TRBD1 (5 bases match). Sequencing used blood. The encoded CDR3 is CAISTDSNEQFF. The DNA sequence is TGTGCCATCAGTACCGACAGCAATGAGCAGTTCTTC.